The present TCR beta chain was sequenced within a study of blood T cell repertoires in COVID-19. The method was immunoSEQ multiplex PCR; TCRdb's version includes in-frame clones alone and lacks a portion of them. This sample has 130,000 or so clones; 86% occur once, and the top ten carry 7.5% to 8.5%. The receptor comes from a woman aged 55 to 70 with acute or convalescent COVID-19. Sequenced input: peripheral blood.

CDR3 sequence reads: CASSPPTSNQPQHF. The DNA of the CDR3 is TGTGCCAGCTCACCACCGACAAGCAATCAGCCCCAGCATTTT. This rearrangement joins TRBV18 to TRBJ1-5, with no clear D. CDR1 and CDR2 (germline): KGHSH, LQKENI. V was cut by 0 bases and J by 1 base, with 4 bases left in between. The CDR3 totals 14 residues.